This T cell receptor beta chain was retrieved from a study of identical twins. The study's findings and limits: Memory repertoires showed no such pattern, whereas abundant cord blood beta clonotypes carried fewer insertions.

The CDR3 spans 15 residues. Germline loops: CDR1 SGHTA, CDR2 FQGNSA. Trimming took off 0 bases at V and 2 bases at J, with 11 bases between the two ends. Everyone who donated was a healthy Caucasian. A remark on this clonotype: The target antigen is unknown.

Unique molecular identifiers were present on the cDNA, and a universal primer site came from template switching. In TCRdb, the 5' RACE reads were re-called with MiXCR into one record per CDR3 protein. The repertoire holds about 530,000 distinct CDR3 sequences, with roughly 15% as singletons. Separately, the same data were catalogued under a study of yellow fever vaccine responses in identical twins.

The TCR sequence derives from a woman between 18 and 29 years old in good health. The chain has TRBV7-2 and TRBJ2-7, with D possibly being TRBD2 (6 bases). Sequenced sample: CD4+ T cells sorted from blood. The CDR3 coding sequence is TGTGCCAGCAGCTTAGCGGGACTTTTCGCCTACGAGCAGTACTTC. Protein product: CASSLAGLFAYEQYF.